These T cell receptor beta chains were read from a single sample in a study of T cells after yellow fever vaccination. A single record per CDR3 protein comes from TCRdb applying MiXCR to the 5' RACE reads. The sample has 200,000 to 300,000 distinct CDR3 sequences, roughly 13% seen once. The material sequenced was CD4+ T cells sorted from PBMCs, taken 45 days after the yellow fever booster vaccination. Receptors were obtained from a man aged 25 to 40 who received the YFV17D yellow fever vaccine. CDR3s include the opening cysteine and the closing phenylalanine or tryptophan. D genes are given only for firm matches. Rows give clone size only sometimes, using once, few, many, or a class for an expanded clone.

>NA|TRBV18|few|TRBJ2-1
TGTGCCAGCTCACCGGGATCCGATGGGGTTTGGGAGCAGTTCTTC
CASSPGSDGVWEQFF
>NA|TRBV11-2|NA|TRBJ2-5
TGTGCCAGCAGCTTAGAGGTCGGATACTCCCTGAAAGAGACCCAGTACTTC
CASSLEVGYSLKETQYF
>NA|TRBV20-1|NA|TRBJ2-7
TGCAGTGCTACTGGGGATAGCGTCTCCTACGAGCAGTACTTC
CSATGDSVSYEQYF
>TRBD2|TRBV12-3/TRBV12-4|NA|TRBJ2-2
TGTGCCAGCAGGGAGACTAGCGGGGCCCCCGGGGAGCTGTTTTTT
CASRETSGAPGELFF
>NA|TRBV20-1|few|TRBJ2-3
TGCAGTGTCAACGGCGGAGCCTTAGATACGCAGTATTTT
CSVNGGALDTQYF
>TRBD2|TRBV5-1|NA|TRBJ2-3
TGCGCCAGCAGCATTAGCGGGGTCAGCACAGATACGCAGTATTTT
CASSISGVSTDTQYF
>NA|TRBV19|few|TRBJ1-5
TGTGCCAGTAGTATGGGGGGCTCACAGCCCCAGCATTTT
CASSMGGSQPQHF
>TRBD1|TRBV27|few|TRBJ2-5
TGTGCCAGCAGTTTATCCCGATTTACGGGACAGGGATACCGTGAGACCCAGTACTTC
CASSLSRFTGQGYRETQYF
>TRBD1|TRBV20-1|NA|TRBJ2-7
TGCAGTGCGAGGTTTGGACAGGGCTCCTACGAGCAGTACTTC
CSARFGQGSYEQYF
>NA|TRBV5-1|NA|TRBJ2-1
TGCGCCAGCAGCTTCGGGCACTACAATGAGCAGTTCTTC
CASSFGHYNEQFF
>NA|TRBV20-1|NA|TRBJ2-1
TGCAGTGGAGCCGGGGGCTCCTACAATGAGCAGTTCTTC
CSGAGGSYNEQFF
>NA|TRBV29-1|many|TRBJ2-5
TGCAGCGTTGGGCCCGGCACAAACAACATAGAGACCCAGTACTTC
CSVGPGTNNIETQYF
>NA|TRBV3-1|NA|TRBJ1-5
TGTGCCAGCAGCAGAAGAATGGGCTTATCAGTATCCCAGCATTTT
CASSRRMGLSVSQHF
>TRBD1|TRBV15|NA|TRBJ2-7
TGTGCCACCAGCAGAGAGGACAGGGGCTACGAGCAGTACTTC
CATSREDRGYEQYF
>TRBD2|TRBV6-2/TRBV6-3|NA|TRBJ2-7
TGTGCCAGCACCGAACCCAGCGGGAGGGCTGGGGAGCAGTACTTC
CASTEPSGRAGEQYF
>TRBD2|TRBV7-2|NA|TRBJ2-3
TGTGCCAGCAGCTTCGTGAGGACTAGGGGCACAGATACGCAGTATTTT
CASSFVRTRGTDTQYF
>TRBD2|TRBV20-1|few|TRBJ2-1
TGCAGTGCGGAGGCGAGCGGGAGAATCGGCGAGCAGTTCTTC
CSAEASGRIGEQFF
>TRBD1|TRBV20-1|few|TRBJ1-1
TGCAGTGCTGACGGACAGGCGAACACTGAAGCTTTCTTT
CSADGQANTEAFF
>NA|TRBV7-2|NA|TRBJ2-3
TGTGCCAGCAGCTTCGGGCAACAAAGCACAGATACGCAGTATTTT
CASSFGQQSTDTQYF
>NA|TRBV7-6|few|TRBJ2-1
TGTGCCAGCAGCTCCCGGGACACGGTGGGGGAGCAGTTCTTC
CASSSRDTVGEQFF
>NA|TRBV24-1|few|TRBJ2-7
TGTGCCACCAGTGATTCTGGACTCTACGAGCAGTACTTC
CATSDSGLYEQYF
>NA|TRBV5-1|few|TRBJ1-4
TGCGCCAGCAGCTTGGGGAACGTCCATGAAAAACTGTTTTTT
CASSLGNVHEKLFF
>NA|TRBV21-1|few|TRBJ1-1
TGTGCCAGCAGCAAAGATAACTTGAGGGGCTCTGAAGCTTTCTTT
CASSKDNLRGSEAFF
>TRBD2|TRBV11-2|few|TRBJ2-1
TGTGCCAGCAGCTTAGATCCTAGCGGAAGGTCTGTCAATGAGCAGTTCTTC
CASSLDPSGRSVNEQFF
>NA|TRBV7-2|few|TRBJ2-3
TGTGCCAGCAGCGCCCCAGGAGAAACAGATACGCAGTATTTT
CASSAPGETDTQYF
>NA|TRBV12-3/TRBV12-4|NA|TRBJ2-6
TGTGCCAGCAGTTTAAGGAGCCCCTCTGGGGCCAACGTCCTGACTTTC
CASSLRSPSGANVLTF
>TRBD2|TRBV28|many|TRBJ2-3
TGTGCCAGCAGACCTAGCGGGTTCACAGATACGCAGTATTTT
CASRPSGFTDTQYF
>NA|TRBV7-2|few|TRBJ1-5
TGTGCCAGCAGCTTAGGAGGGGCCCAGCCCCAGCATTTT
CASSLGGAQPQHF
>NA|TRBV7-9|few|TRBJ2-3
TGTGCCAGCAGCTCAGCGGTATTCACAGATACGCAGTATTTT
CASSSAVFTDTQYF
>NA|TRBV29-1|NA|TRBJ1-2
TGCAGCGTTGTAAAGGGGAACTATGGCTACACCTTC
CSVVKGNYGYTF
>TRBD2|TRBV30|few|TRBJ2-2
TGTGCCTGGGAAATGGGACTAGCGGACACCGGGGAGCTGTTTTTT
CAWEMGLADTGELFF
>NA|TRBV20-1|NA|TRBJ1-1
TGCAGTGCTAGTGGCGGCACTGAAGCTTTCTTT
CSASGGTEAFF
>TRBD2|TRBV25-1|few|TRBJ2-1
TGTGCCAGCAGTGAATATAGACTAGCGGGAGGGAATGAGCAGTTCTTC
CASSEYRLAGGNEQFF
>NA|TRBV7-2|many|TRBJ2-7
TGTGCCAGCAGCTTAGAGGGGACAATCTACGAGCAGTACTTC
CASSLEGTIYEQYF
>NA|TRBV29-1|NA|TRBJ2-7
TGCAGCGCGTTTGGGGGATCGTCCTACGAGCAGTACTTC
CSAFGGSSYEQYF
>NA|TRBV20-1|NA|TRBJ1-5
TGCAGTGCTAGAGAGGGGCGCTATCAGCCCCAGCATTTT
CSAREGRYQPQHF
>TRBD1|TRBV5-1|NA|TRBJ2-7
TGCGCCAGCAGCTGGGACAGGGACAACGAGCAGTACTTC
CASSWDRDNEQYF
>NA|TRBV4-2|NA|TRBJ2-5
TGTGCCAGCAGCCCCCCCAACCAAGAGACCCAGTACTTC
CASSPPNQETQYF
>TRBD1|TRBV7-2|NA|TRBJ2-3
TGTGCCAGCAGCTTAGGACCAGGGGGAACCACAGATACGCAGTATTTT
CASSLGPGGTTDTQYF
>NA|TRBV9|few|TRBJ2-5
TGTGCCAGCAGCGTAAGTCGAGCCGTGGAGACCCAGTACTTC
CASSVSRAVETQYF
>TRBD1|TRBV18|many|TRBJ1-3
TGTGCCAGCTCACCGTCGACAGGGTTGGCGAGCGCGTCTGGAAACACCATATATTTT
CASSPSTGLASASGNTIYF
>TRBD1|TRBV6-2/TRBV6-3|few|TRBJ2-4
TGTGCCAGCAGCCTCGGACAGGGTGGGCGGAACATTCAGTACTTC
CASSLGQGGRNIQYF
>NA|TRBV5-6|NA|TRBJ2-7
TGTGCCAGCAGCTTCATCAACTACGAGCAGTACTTC
CASSFINYEQYF
>NA|TRBV6-1|NA|TRBJ1-2
TGTGCCAGCACCCCAGGTGCGAACTATGGCTACTCCTTC
CASTPGANYGYSF
>NA|TRBV7-8|few|TRBJ2-2
TGTGCCAGCAGCTTAGCGCGGACTACCTCCACCGGGGAGCTGTTTTTT
CASSLARTTSTGELFF
>NA|TRBV6-5|many|TRBJ2-1
TGTGCCAGCAGTTTAGGGGGTGTGCGGGATAATGAGCAGTTCTTC
CASSLGGVRDNEQFF
>TRBD2|TRBV5-6|few|TRBJ2-1
TGTGCCAGCAGCTTGGCCGGACTAGCGGGTTACAATGAGCAGTTCTTC
CASSLAGLAGYNEQFF